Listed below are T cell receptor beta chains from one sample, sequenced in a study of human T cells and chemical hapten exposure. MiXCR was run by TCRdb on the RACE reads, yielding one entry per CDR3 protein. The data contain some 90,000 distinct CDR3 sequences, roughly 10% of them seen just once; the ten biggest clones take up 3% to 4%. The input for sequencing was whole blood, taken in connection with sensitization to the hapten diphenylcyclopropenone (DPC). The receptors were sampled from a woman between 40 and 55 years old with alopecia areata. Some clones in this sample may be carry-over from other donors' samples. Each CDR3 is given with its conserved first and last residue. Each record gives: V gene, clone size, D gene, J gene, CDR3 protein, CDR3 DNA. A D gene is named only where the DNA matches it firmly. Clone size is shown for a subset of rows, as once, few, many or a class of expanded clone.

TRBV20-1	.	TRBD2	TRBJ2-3	CSVQRSGRVTDTQYF	TGCAGTGTCCAACGGAGCGGGAGGGTTACAGATACGCAGTATTTT
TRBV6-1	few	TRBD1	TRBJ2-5	CASRGQGVETQYF	TGTGCCAGCCGGGGACAGGGTGTGGAGACCCAGTACTTC
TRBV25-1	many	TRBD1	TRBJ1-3	CASSRRTGTANGNTIYF	TGTGCCAGCAGTCGTCGGACAGGGACGGCCAATGGAAACACCATATATTTT
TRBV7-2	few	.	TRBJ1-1	CASSYSQGGTEAFF	TGTGCCAGCAGCTACTCCCAGGGCGGGACTGAAGCTTTCTTT
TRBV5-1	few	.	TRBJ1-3	CASSSGAPSGNTIYF	TGCGCCAGCAGCTCCGGGGCCCCCTCTGGAAACACCATATATTTT
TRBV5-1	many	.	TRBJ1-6	CASSHPGDPHNSPLHF	TGCGCCAGCAGCCATCCAGGGGATCCGCATAATTCACCCCTCCACTTT
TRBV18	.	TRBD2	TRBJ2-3	CASSGSGSITDTQYF	TGTGCCAGCTCAGGAAGCGGGAGTATTACAGATACGCAGTATTTT
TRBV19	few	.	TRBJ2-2	CASSIVGTGTGELFF	TGTGCCAGTAGTATCGTCGGGACCGGCACCGGGGAGCTGTTTTTT
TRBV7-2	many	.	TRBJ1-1	CASGGNTEAFF	TGTGCCAGCGGGGGGAACACTGAAGCTTTCTTT
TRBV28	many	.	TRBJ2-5	CASRRTQINQETQYF	TGTGCCAGCAGGAGGACACAAATAAACCAAGAGACCCAGTACTTC
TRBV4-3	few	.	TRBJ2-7	CASSQEGQAQGEQYF	TGCGCCAGCAGCCAAGAAGGACAAGCCCAGGGCGAGCAGTACTTC
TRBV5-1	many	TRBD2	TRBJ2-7	CASSFNPSGGRNEQYF	TGCGCCAGCAGCTTCAACCCTAGCGGGGGCCGCAACGAGCAGTACTTC
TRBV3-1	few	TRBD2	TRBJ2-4	CASSQGLAGAKNIQYF	TGTGCCAGCAGCCAAGGACTAGCGGGGGCCAAAAACATTCAGTACTTC
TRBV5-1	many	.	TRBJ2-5	CASSFYRSQETQYF	TGCGCCAGCAGCTTTTACAGATCCCAAGAGACCCAGTACTTC
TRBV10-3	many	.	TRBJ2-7	CAVGLLSEQYF	TGTGCCGTTGGACTGCTTAGCGAGCAGTACTTC
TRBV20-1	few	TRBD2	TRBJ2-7	CSAADLTSGRISYEQYF	TGCAGTGCCGCGGACCTGACTAGCGGGAGGATCTCCTACGAGCAGTACTTC
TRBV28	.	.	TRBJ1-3	CASSSTQLSGNTIYF	TGTGCCAGCAGTTCAACACAACTCTCTGGAAACACCATATATTTT
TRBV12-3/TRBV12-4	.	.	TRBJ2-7	CASSFGPGSYEQYF	TGTGCCAGCAGTTTCGGTCCCGGTTCCTACGAGCAGTACTTC
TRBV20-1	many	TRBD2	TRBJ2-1	CSADLAGVGNEQFF	TGCAGTGCAGACCTAGCGGGAGTAGGCAATGAGCAGTTCTTC
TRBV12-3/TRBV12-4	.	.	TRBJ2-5	CASSLKEETQYF	TGTGCCAGCAGTCTAAAAGAGGAGACCCAGTACTTC
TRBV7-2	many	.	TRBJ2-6	CASSFRSGTGANVLTF	TGTGCCAGCAGCTTCCGGTCGGGGACTGGGGCCAACGTCCTGACTTTC
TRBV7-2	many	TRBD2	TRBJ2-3	CASSRTSGVGTDTQYF	TGTGCCAGCAGCCGGACTAGCGGGGTGGGGACAGATACGCAGTATTTT
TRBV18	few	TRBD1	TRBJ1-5	CASSPEGTGPGQPQHF	TGTGCCAGCTCACCTGAGGGGACAGGTCCGGGACAGCCCCAGCATTTT
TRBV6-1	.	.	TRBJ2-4	CASQPKGLPLAKNIQYF	TGTGCCAGCCAACCCAAGGGACTTCCTTTAGCCAAAAACATTCAGTACTTC
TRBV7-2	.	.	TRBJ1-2	CAGNVRDGYTF	TGTGCCGGCAACGTTAGGGATGGCTACACCTTC
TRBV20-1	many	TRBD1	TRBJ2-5	CSARDGTGGLETQYF	TGCAGTGCTAGAGATGGGACAGGGGGCTTGGAGACCCAGTACTTC
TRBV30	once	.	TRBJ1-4	CAGLGGGEEKLFF	TGTGCCGGACTCGGGGGGGGCGAAGAAAAACTGTTTTTT
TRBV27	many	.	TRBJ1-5	CASSFDRRNQPQHF	TGTGCCAGCAGTTTCGACAGGCGCAATCAGCCCCAGCATTTT
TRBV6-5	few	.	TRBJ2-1	CASSYTGQPNNEQFF	TGTGCCAGCAGTTACACGGGACAACCAAACAATGAGCAGTTCTTC
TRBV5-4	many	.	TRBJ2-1	CASNAGQSYNEQFF	TGTGCCAGCAACGCGGGACAGTCCTACAATGAGCAGTTCTTC
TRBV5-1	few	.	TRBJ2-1	CASSLEGPNDYNEQFF	TGCGCCAGCAGCTTGGAGGGTCCAAATGACTACAATGAGCAGTTCTTC
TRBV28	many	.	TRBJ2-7	CASSRLGGEQYF	TGTGCCAGCAGCCGGCTTGGGGGCGAGCAGTACTTC
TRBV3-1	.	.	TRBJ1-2	CASSQRGNYGYTF	TGTGCCAGCAGCCAAAGAGGGAACTATGGCTACACCTTC
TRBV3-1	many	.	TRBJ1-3	CASSRTAGSGNTIYF	TGTGCCAGCAGCCGGACAGCAGGCTCTGGAAACACCATATATTTT
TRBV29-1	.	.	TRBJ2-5	CSVVPGAAETQYF	TGCAGCGTTGTCCCAGGGGCGGCCGAGACCCAGTACTTC
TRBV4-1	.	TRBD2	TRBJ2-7	CASSQGWGASGTYEQYF	TGCGCCAGCAGCCAAGGGTGGGGGGCTAGCGGGACGTACGAGCAGTACTTC
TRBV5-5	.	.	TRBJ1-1	CASSLARSNTEAFF	TGTGCCAGCAGCTTGGCCAGGTCGAACACTGAAGCTTTCTTT
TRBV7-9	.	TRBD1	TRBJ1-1	CASSFPRNRGGGDTEAFF	TGTGCCAGCAGCTTTCCCCGAAACAGGGGAGGAGGAGACACTGAAGCTTTCTTT
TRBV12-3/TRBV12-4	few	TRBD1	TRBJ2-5	CASSPTGKETQYF	TGTGCCAGCAGTCCGACAGGGAAAGAGACCCAGTACTTC
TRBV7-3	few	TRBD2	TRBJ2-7	CASSLTGGLATYEQYF	TGTGCCAGCAGCTTAACGGGGGGACTAGCGACCTACGAGCAGTACTTC
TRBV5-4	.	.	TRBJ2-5	CASSLAGVPETQYF	TGTGCCAGCAGCTTGGCGGGGGTCCCAGAGACCCAGTACTTC
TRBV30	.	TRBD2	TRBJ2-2	CAWSSGLAGVIGELFF	TGTGCCTGGAGTTCAGGACTAGCGGGAGTTATCGGGGAGCTGTTTTTT
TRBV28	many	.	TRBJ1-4	CAASSGWEKLFF	TGTGCTGCAAGCAGTGGATGGGAAAAACTGTTTTTT
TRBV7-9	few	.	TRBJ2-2	CASSHPRNSGELFF	TGTGCCAGCAGCCACCCCCGTAACTCCGGGGAGCTGTTTTTT
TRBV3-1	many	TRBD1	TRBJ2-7	CASSPQGMSYEQYF	TGTGCCAGCAGCCCACAGGGGATGTCCTACGAGCAGTACTTC
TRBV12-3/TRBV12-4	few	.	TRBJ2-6	CASIKQGGANVLTF	TGTGCCAGCATTAAACAGGGTGGGGCCAACGTCCTGACTTTC
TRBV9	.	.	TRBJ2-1	CASSGGAGSSYNEQFF	TGTGCCAGCAGCGGTGGGGCGGGGAGCTCCTACAATGAGCAGTTCTTC
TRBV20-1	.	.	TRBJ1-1	CSASPPPGARGTEAFF	TGCAGTGCTAGCCCTCCTCCGGGGGCGCGAGGGACTGAAGCTTTCTTT
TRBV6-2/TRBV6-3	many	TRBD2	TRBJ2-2	CASRTGTRDTGELFF	TGTGCCAGCAGGACCGGGACTAGGGACACCGGGGAGCTGTTTTTT
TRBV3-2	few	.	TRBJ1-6	CASGRFQGNGSPLHF	TGTGCCAGCGGAAGGTTTCAGGGGAATGGCTCACCCCTCCACTTT
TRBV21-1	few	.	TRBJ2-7	CASSKAPGRVGVYEQYF	TGTGCCAGCAGCAAAGCGCCCGGCAGGGTCGGAGTCTACGAGCAGTACTTC
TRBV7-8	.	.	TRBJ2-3	CASSFSGAPTDTQYF	TGTGCCAGCAGCTTCTCGGGCGCCCCCACAGATACGCAGTATTTT